This paragraph covers one T cell receptor (beta chain) sequence. Its antigen is currently unknown. This entry comes from a study of somatic mutations in cytotoxic T cells in rheumatoid arthritis. Study outcomes and limitations: No significant CD8+ T-cell clonality difference was found between rheumatoid arthritis patients and age-matched controls. The study found that the largest CD8+ clone exceeded 20% of CD8+ cells in about an eighth of the roughly 60 patients. Nobody knew which antigens the expanded CD8+ clones targeted.

Data came from immunoSEQ multiplex PCR; TCRdb stores just in-frame clones and leaves some out. The sample has roughly 20,000 clones; 73% are singletons. V shed 4 bases and J shed 0 bases, with 10 bases lying between them. CDR1 is SGHAT and CDR2 is FQNNGV in the germline V gene. This CDR3 spans 15 amino acids. This receptor was identified in a woman aged 60-70 years in good health. The chain employs TRBV11-2 and TRBJ1-3; tentative D call: TRBD1 (6 bases). Sample: CD8+ T cells sorted from blood. The DNA of the CDR3 is TGTGCCAGCAGCTCTACAGGGCCCTCTGGAAACACCATATATTTT. Translating gives CASSSTGPSGNTIYF.